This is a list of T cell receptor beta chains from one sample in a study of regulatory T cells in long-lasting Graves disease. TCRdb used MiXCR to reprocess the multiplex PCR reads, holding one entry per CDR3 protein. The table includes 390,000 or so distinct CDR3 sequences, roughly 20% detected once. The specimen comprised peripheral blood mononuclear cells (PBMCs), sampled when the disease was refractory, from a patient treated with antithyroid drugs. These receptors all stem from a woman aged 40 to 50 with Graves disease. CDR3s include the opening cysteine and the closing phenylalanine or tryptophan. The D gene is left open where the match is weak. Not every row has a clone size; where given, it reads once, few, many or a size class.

cdr3_aa: CSVIGQGRSYEQYF
j_call: TRBJ2-7
d_call: TRBD1
v_call: TRBV20-1
clone_size: many

cdr3_aa: CAWSHRVGGNQPQHF
j_call: TRBJ1-5
d_call: NA
v_call: TRBV30
clone_size: few

cdr3_aa: CASSRDNYGYTF
j_call: TRBJ1-2
d_call: NA
v_call: TRBV7-9
clone_size: few

cdr3_aa: CASSEVVTGDGYTF
j_call: TRBJ1-2
d_call: TRBD1
v_call: TRBV2
clone_size: many

cdr3_aa: CAMGTSNTEAFF
j_call: TRBJ1-1
d_call: NA
v_call: TRBV10-3
clone_size: few

cdr3_aa: CASSSPGPRSRHHDQNTEAFF
j_call: TRBJ1-1
d_call: NA
v_call: TRBV5-1
clone_size: NA

cdr3_aa: CASSLDQGWSPLHF
j_call: TRBJ1-6
d_call: NA
v_call: TRBV5-4
clone_size: few

cdr3_aa: CASRREKISYEQYF
j_call: TRBJ2-7
d_call: NA
v_call: TRBV2
clone_size: medium-sized

cdr3_aa: CASSPEIVGQVNTEAFF
j_call: TRBJ1-1
d_call: TRBD1
v_call: TRBV6-1
clone_size: many

cdr3_aa: CASSPRMIRRDTNSPLHF
j_call: TRBJ1-6
d_call: NA
v_call: TRBV7-2
clone_size: many

cdr3_aa: CASSLDPAGGANVLTF
j_call: TRBJ2-6
d_call: NA
v_call: TRBV7-9
clone_size: NA

cdr3_aa: CASSEGHRTDTQYF
j_call: TRBJ2-3
d_call: NA
v_call: TRBV2
clone_size: few

cdr3_aa: CASSLLNNEQYF
j_call: TRBJ2-7
d_call: NA
v_call: TRBV27
clone_size: few

cdr3_aa: CASSLTDTGGPNIQYF
j_call: TRBJ2-4
d_call: TRBD2
v_call: TRBV28
clone_size: many

cdr3_aa: CASSYNRDVHEQYF
j_call: TRBJ2-7
d_call: NA
v_call: TRBV6-2/TRBV6-3
clone_size: NA

cdr3_aa: CASSLPLGGAGANVLTF
j_call: TRBJ2-6
d_call: TRBD2
v_call: TRBV28
clone_size: few

cdr3_aa: CASREGAVAFF
j_call: TRBJ1-1
d_call: TRBD1
v_call: TRBV28
clone_size: many

cdr3_aa: CATSRGGSLSNTGELFF
j_call: TRBJ2-2
d_call: NA
v_call: TRBV15
clone_size: NA

cdr3_aa: CASRDLASLPYEQYF
j_call: TRBJ2-7
d_call: NA
v_call: TRBV6-1
clone_size: many

cdr3_aa: CASSLMGTANTGELFF
j_call: TRBJ2-2
d_call: TRBD1
v_call: TRBV7-2
clone_size: many

cdr3_aa: CASSLYRTGTGNGYTF
j_call: TRBJ1-2
d_call: TRBD1
v_call: TRBV28
clone_size: many

cdr3_aa: CSVLTRGVGNEQFF
j_call: TRBJ2-1
d_call: NA
v_call: TRBV29-1
clone_size: NA

cdr3_aa: CASSLWVDRGDSPLHF
j_call: TRBJ1-6
d_call: TRBD1
v_call: TRBV28
clone_size: many

cdr3_aa: CTSSRKLDPQFPNTEAFF
j_call: TRBJ1-1
d_call: NA
v_call: TRBV7-9
clone_size: NA

cdr3_aa: CASRVAYTQYF
j_call: TRBJ2-3
d_call: NA
v_call: TRBV2
clone_size: NA

cdr3_aa: CATSDPSDTGELFF
j_call: TRBJ2-2
d_call: NA
v_call: TRBV24-1
clone_size: few

cdr3_aa: CASSATGGSTEAFF
j_call: TRBJ1-1
d_call: TRBD1
v_call: TRBV5-1
clone_size: many

cdr3_aa: CSVEGSPRMEETQYF
j_call: TRBJ2-5
d_call: NA
v_call: TRBV29-1
clone_size: many

cdr3_aa: CASSTGEANEQFF
j_call: TRBJ2-1
d_call: NA
v_call: TRBV11-2
clone_size: many

cdr3_aa: CASSQTSGRRDEQYF
j_call: TRBJ2-7
d_call: TRBD2
v_call: TRBV14
clone_size: many

cdr3_aa: CASSPWTFSSYEQYF
j_call: TRBJ2-7
d_call: NA
v_call: TRBV12-3/TRBV12-4
clone_size: many

cdr3_aa: CASRHSSKNIQYF
j_call: TRBJ2-4
d_call: NA
v_call: TRBV6-1
clone_size: many

cdr3_aa: CASSFGTGGAGYGYTF
j_call: TRBJ1-2
d_call: TRBD1
v_call: TRBV5-6
clone_size: NA